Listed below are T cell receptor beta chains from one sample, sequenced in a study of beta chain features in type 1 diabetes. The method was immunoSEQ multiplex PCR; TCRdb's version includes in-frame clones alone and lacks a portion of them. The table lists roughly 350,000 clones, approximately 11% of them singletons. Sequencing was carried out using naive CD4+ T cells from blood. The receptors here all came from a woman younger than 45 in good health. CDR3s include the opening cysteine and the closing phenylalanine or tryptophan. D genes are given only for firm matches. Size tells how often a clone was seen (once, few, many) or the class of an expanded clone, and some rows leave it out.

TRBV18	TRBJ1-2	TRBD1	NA	CASSPDRGAGYGYTF	TGTGCCAGCTCACCCGACAGGGGCGCCGGCTATGGCTACACCTTC
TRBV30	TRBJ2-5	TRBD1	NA	CAWGTGGQETQYF	TGTGCCTGGGGGACAGGGGGCCAAGAGACCCAGTACTTC
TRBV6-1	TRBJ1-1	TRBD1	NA	CASSESRGAGAFF	TGTGCCAGCAGTGAGAGCAGGGGGGCGGGAGCTTTCTTT
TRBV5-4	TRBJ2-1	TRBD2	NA	CASSLGTRRNNEQFF	TGTGCCAGCAGCTTAGGGACTAGAAGGAACAATGAGCAGTTCTTC
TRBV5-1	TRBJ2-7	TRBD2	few	CASSFVPLSGTNSYEQYF	TGCGCCAGCAGTTTTGTACCCCTTAGCGGGACCAACTCCTACGAGCAGTACTTC
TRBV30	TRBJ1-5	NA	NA	CAWSGNGREPQHF	TGTGCCTGGAGTGGGAATGGGCGGGAGCCCCAGCATTTT
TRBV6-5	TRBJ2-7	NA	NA	CASSQTVSYEQYF	TGTGCCAGCAGCCAGACAGTCTCCTACGAGCAGTACTTC
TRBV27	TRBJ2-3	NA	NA	CASSLLRAPHTQYF	TGTGCCAGCAGTTTGTTGCGGGCGCCTCATACGCAGTATTTT
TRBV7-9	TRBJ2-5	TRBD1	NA	CASSLEVRTGGLTQYF	TGTGCCAGCAGCTTAGAGGTCCGAACAGGGGGTTTGACCCAGTACTTC
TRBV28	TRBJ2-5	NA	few	CASSKGQIQETQYF	TGTGCCAGCAGTAAAGGACAGATACAAGAGACCCAGTACTTC
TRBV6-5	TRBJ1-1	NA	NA	CASSAQGQRTEAFF	TGTGCCAGCAGTGCCCAGGGCCAGCGCACTGAAGCTTTCTTT
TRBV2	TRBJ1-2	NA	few	CASSEAAAIGYGYTF	TGTGCCAGCAGTGAAGCGGCGGCGATAGGCTATGGCTACACCTTC
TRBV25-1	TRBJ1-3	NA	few	CASSELAGTYGNTIYF	TGTGCCAGCAGTGAATTGGCAGGCACCTATGGAAACACCATATATTTT
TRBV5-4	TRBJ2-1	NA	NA	CASSHPGEEDSNEQFF	TGTGCCAGCAGCCACCCGGGCGAAGAAGACAGCAATGAGCAGTTCTTC